This T cell receptor (beta chain) was sequenced for a study of human T cells and chemical hapten exposure. TCRdb used MiXCR to reprocess the RACE reads, holding one entry per CDR3 protein. The data contain around 330,000 distinct CDR3 sequences, approximately 5% of them singletons. This clonotype occurred a few times. The CDR3 runs 14 residues. Trimming took off 6 bases at V and 7 bases at J, with 16 bases between the two ends. The time point was: pre-sensitization, week 0. The treatment here: therapeutic diphenylcyclopropenone sensitization with weekly scalp DPC. The TCR was taken from a woman aged 18-35 years with alopecia areata. Some clones in this sample may be carry-over from other donors' samples. The chain joins TRBV12-3 or TRBV12-4 to TRBJ1-5; D gene ambiguous. The sample here was whole blood, taken in connection with sensitization to the hapten diphenylcyclopropenone (DPC). CDR3 nucleotide sequence: TGTGCCAGCAGCCCCAGCCCGGGAAGGCAGCCCCAGCATTTT. It encodes CASSPSPGRQPQHF.